Each of the 14 T cell receptor beta chains below was sequenced from the same sample in a study of T cells expressing NK-cell markers. TCRdb reprocessed the 5' RACE reads; each CDR3 protein has one entry and no DNA is given. Its listing shows some 390,000 distinct CDR3 sequences. The sample comprised blood T cells: a sorted CD56 or NKG2C T cell subset, CD4+ or CD8+ T cells, or bulk PBMC T cells (not recorded which). The receptors derive from a woman aged 45 to 65 in good health.

This chain joins TRBV21-1 and TRBJ2-7; no DNA is available, so the TRBD1 call from TCRdb remains unchecked. TRBV21-1 is marked as a pseudogene. This CDR3 region has 16 residues. CDR3 amino acids: CASSGRQGEESYEQYF.

V gene TRBV5-1 combines with J gene TRBJ1-1. CDR3 length: 15 amino acids. Per germline, CDR1 SGHRS and CDR2 YFSETQ. CDR3 loop: CASSLGDLGNTEAFF. Based on the CDR3 plus reference TRBV5-1 and TRBJ1-1, the full variable domain is KAGVTQTPRYLIKTRGQQVTLSCSPISGHRSVSWYQQTPGQGLQFLFEYFSETQRNKGNFPGRFSGRQFSNSRSEMNVSTLELGDSALYLCASSLGDLGNTEAFFGQGTRLTVV.

The chain uses TRBV10-3 and TRBJ2-2; the D call from TCRdb, TRBD1, cannot be confirmed without DNA. The CDR3 runs 16 residues. Germline CDR1 is ENHRY and CDR2 is SYGVKD. CDR3 in amino acids: CAISEAELRGTGELFF.

The rearrangement links TRBV6-5 to TRBJ1-2. CDR3 length: 15 residues. Germline CDR1 is MNHEY and CDR2 is SVGAGI. Here the CDR3 reads CASSYSSVISYGYTF.

The genes are TRBV5-1 and TRBJ2-1; TCRdb's assignment of TRBD2 cannot be checked, as there is no DNA. Germline V CDR1 and CDR2: SGHRS, YFSETQ. The CDR3 runs to 15 residues. CDR3 region: CASSLGALPSNEQFF.

The V and J genes are TRBV18 and TRBJ2-7; with no DNA, the TCRdb D assignment of TRBD2 cannot be verified. The CDR3 covers 16 residues. The germline V gene has CDR1 KGHSH and CDR2 LQKENI. The CDR3 loop reads CASSPSLAASSYEQYF. The full variable domain, completed using reference TRBV18 and TRBJ2-7, is NAGVMQNPRHLVRRRGQEARLRCSPMKGHSHVYWYRQLPEEGLKFMVYLQKENIIDESGMPKERFSAEFPKEGPSILRIQQVVRGDSAAYFCASSPSLAASSYEQYFGPGTRLTVT.

V usage is TRBV4-1 and J usage is TRBJ2-2. Germline assignment: CDR1 MGHRA and CDR2 YSYEKL. The length of the CDR3 is 12 residues. The CDR3 reads CASSPLAGELFF.

The rearrangement joins TRBV27 to TRBJ1-5; TCRdb gives TRBD1 as the D gene, but with no DNA this cannot be confirmed. CDR3 length: 15 residues. In germline, CDR1 is MNHEY, CDR2 SMNVEV (reference sequence). The CDR3 reads CASKLGTGLDQPQHF.

The chain is built from TRBV12-3 or TRBV12-4 and TRBJ1-1; TCRdb calls TRBD1, which cannot be checked without DNA. The CDR3 is 14 amino acids. CDR3 amino acids: CASSRTAQSTEAFF.

The V gene is TRBV6-1, the J gene TRBJ2-1; TCRdb proposes TRBD2, but this gene call is untestable without DNA. CDR1 and CDR2 (germline): MNHNS, SASEGT. CDR3 length: 16 amino acids. CDR3 residues: CASSGTSGRGLNEQFF.

The chain employs TRBV12-3 or TRBV12-4 and TRBJ2-7. This CDR3 has 15 residues. CDR3 loop: CASSFGFGSSYEQYF.

The chain couples TRBV18 to TRBJ2-3; TCRdb designates TRBD1, a call that cannot be tested without DNA. Germline loops: CDR1 KGHSH, CDR2 LQKENI. This CDR3 contains 16 residues. The CDR3 spells CASSPRQGLKSDTQYF.

The rearrangement joins TRBV24-1 to TRBJ2-1; TCRdb gives TRBD2 as the D gene, but with no DNA this cannot be confirmed. Per germline, CDR1 KGHDR and CDR2 SFDVKD. This CDR3 region has 14 residues. The CDR3 sequence: CATQGPGPYNEQFF.

The V gene is TRBV7-8, the J gene TRBJ2-3; TCRdb picks TRBD2, but there is no DNA to check that call. The CDR3 has 14 amino acids. The germline V gene has CDR1 SGHVS and CDR2 FQNEAQ. The CDR3 sequence is CASSGDQYTDTQYF.